This paragraph covers one TCR beta chain sequence. No antigen is known for it. This CDR3 comprises 17 residues. V shed 4 bases and J 7 bases; nucleotides not matched to a gene: 11. The germline V gene has CDR1 MGHRA and CDR2 YSYEKL. TCRdb used MiXCR to reprocess the 5' RACE reads, holding one entry per CDR3 protein. The sample holds about 58,000 distinct CDR3 sequences; roughly 26% are singletons and the top ten take 35% to 45%. This sample was included in a study of T-cell memory formation after mild COVID-19. Notes on the study in general: A balance of CD4 and CD8 characterized clones contracting day 15 to 85, whereas later expanders leaned CD4+.

The origin of this receptor is a man aged 18-30 years who had mild COVID-19 (a few samples of this study predate the infection). Cell type and time point are not known. Sequencing was performed on PBMCs or a T cell subset sorted from them (not recorded which). The J gene is TRBJ1-6, the V gene TRBV4-1, with 9 bases fitting TRBD1. The CDR3 sequence: CASSPPRIGQGNSPLHF. CDR3 nucleotide sequence: TGCGCCAGCAGCCCCCCAAGGATAGGACAGGGGAATTCACCCCTCCACTTT.